The entry below gives a single TCR beta chain sequence along with its context. The sample comes from a study of T-cell reconstitution after alpha-beta-depleted transplantation in children. Unique molecular identifiers were incorporated during preparation of the TCRbeta library. TCRdb recomputed calls from the PCR reads with MiXCR, one row per CDR3 protein. This sample has 150,000 to 200,000 distinct CDR3 sequences, with 13% to 15% found just once. The material sequenced was PBMCs from the stem cell graft donor, taken from the stem cell graft. The receptor's source is a human donor who donated a stem cell graft to a child with acute lymphoblastic leukemia.

This CDR3 is CASSLNHLNTEAFF. The CDR3 DNA follows: TGTGCCAGCAGTTTGAATCACCTGAACACTGAAGCTTTCTTT. The chain employs TRBV12-3 or TRBV12-4 and TRBJ1-1; no clear D. V was shortened by 3 bases and J by 0 bases, with 8 bases between the two germline ends. The CDR3 has 14 residues.